These 8 T cell receptor beta chains came from one sample sequenced in a study of graft-versus-host responses after intestinal transplantation. Assay used: immunoSEQ multiplex PCR; TCRdb lists only in-frame clones, some missing. The top ten hold approximately 30% of the sample, which has about 2,200 clones, roughly 38% seen once. Some 200,000 CFSE-labeled responder cells were plated with some 200,000 irradiated, violet-dye-labeled stimulator cells. This specimen consisted of alloreactive CD8+ T cells from a mixed lymphocyte reaction culture, obtained before transplantation. As to subset: CFSE-low proliferating T cells sorted from approximately 6-day pre-transplant mixed lymphocyte reaction (GvH or HvG direction). The receptor source for this set is a human patient who was an organ donor for intestinal transplantation.

By frequency in the sample, this clone is large. The chain joins TRBV27 to TRBJ2-3; D gene unclear. Germline lookup yields CDR1 MNHEY and CDR2 SMNVEV (reference sequence). CDR3 length: 13 residues. Deletions cut 3 bases from V and 0 bases from J, with 4 bases between. The CDR3 DNA follows: TGTGCCAGCAGTTTGGCGAGCACAGATACGCAGTATTTT. This encodes CASSLASTDTQYF.

This clone was counted a few times. The chain employs TRBV7-6 and TRBJ2-6; the D gene is possibly TRBD2 (5 bases). Trimming removed 1 base at V and 1 base at J, with 14 bases between. In germline, CDR1 is SGHVS, CDR2 FNYEAQ. The CDR3 is 18 residues long. The chain's CDR3 is CASSLGGPLESGANVLTF. The CDR3, as DNA: TGTGCCAGCAGCTTAGGTGGCCCACTAGAATCTGGGGCCAACGTCCTGACTTTC.

This clone was detected only a few times. This chain uses TRBV6-5 with TRBJ2-2; D is unresolved. V was clipped by 4 bases and J by 6 bases, with 9 bases between them. The CDR3 is 13 residues long. Germline CDR1 MNHEY, CDR2 SVGAGI. The CDR3 protein is CASSSQFAGELFF. The CDR3 bases are TGTGCCAGCAGTTCGCAGTTCGCCGGGGAGCTGTTTTTT.

This clone was recorded a few times. J is TRBJ2-7 and V is TRBV4-2; D unclear. With 3 bases removed from V and 4 bases from J, the gap between germline ends came to 7 bases. This CDR3 has 12 residues. Germline lookup yields CDR1 LGHNA and CDR2 YNFKEQ. In DNA, the CDR3 is TGTGCCAGCAGCCAGGATAGTTACGAGCAGTACTTC. Its translation: CASSQDSYEQYF.

The chain links TRBV4-1 to TRBJ1-6; weak D call: TRBD1 (5 bases). This CDR3 spans 15 amino acids. Trimming took 7 bases from V and 7 from J, leaving 17 bases between them. Germline values: CDR1 MGHRA, CDR2 YSYEKL. CDR3 nucleotides: TGCGCCAGCACAGCAGGGTGGTGGAAAAATTCACCCCTCCACTTT. Protein sequence: CASTAGWWKNSPLHF.

V is TRBV2 and J is TRBJ2-7, with D possibly TRBD1 on 6 matching bases. V lost 10 bases and J lost 0, with 13 bases in between. This CDR3 spans 13 amino acids. Germline loops: CDR1 SNHLY, CDR2 FYNNEI. CDR3 protein: CAINTGHSYEQYF. CDR3 bases: TGTGCCATAAACACAGGGCACTCCTACGAGCAGTACTTC.

This clone was picked up a small number of times. J is TRBJ2-5 and V is TRBV7-6; 7 bases map to TRBD2. Per germline, CDR1 SGHVS and CDR2 FNYEAQ. J was trimmed by 3 bases and V by 8 bases; bases with no gene match: 9. CDR3 size: 14 residues. The CDR3 DNA sequence: TGTGCCAGCGGCGTACTGGCGGGGGAAGAGACCCAGTACTTC. This codes for CASGVLAGEETQYF.

This sequence joins TRBV7-9 and TRBJ2-3, with 8 bases matching TRBD2. Germline V gene lookup returns CDR1 SEHNR and CDR2 FQNEAQ (reference sequence). CDR3 length: 18 amino acids. V dropped 5 bases and J dropped 3; count of bases not matched to a gene: 16. In DNA, the CDR3 is TGTGCCAGCAGCCAAGATCTTTATGCCGGGGGGGCTACAGATACGCAGTATTTT. It yields the protein CASSQDLYAGGATDTQYF.